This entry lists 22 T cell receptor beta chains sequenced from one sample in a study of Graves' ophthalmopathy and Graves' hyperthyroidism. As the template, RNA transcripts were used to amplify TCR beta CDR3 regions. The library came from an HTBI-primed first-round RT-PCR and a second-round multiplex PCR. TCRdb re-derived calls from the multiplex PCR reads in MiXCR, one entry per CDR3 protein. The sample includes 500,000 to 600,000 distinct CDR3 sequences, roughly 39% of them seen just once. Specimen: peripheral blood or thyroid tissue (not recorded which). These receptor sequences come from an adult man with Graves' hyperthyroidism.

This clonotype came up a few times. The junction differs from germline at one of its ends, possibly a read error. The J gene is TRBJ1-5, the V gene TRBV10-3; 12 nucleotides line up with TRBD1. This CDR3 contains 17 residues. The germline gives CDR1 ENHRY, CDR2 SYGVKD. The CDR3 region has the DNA TGTGCCAGCAGTGGGCTCCCGGGACAGGGGGCAAAGCAGCCCCAGCATTTT. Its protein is CASSGLPGQGAKQPQHF.

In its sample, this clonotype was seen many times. The CDR3 DNA reads TGTGCCAGCAGCCCGACAGTGAACACCGGGGAGCTGTTTTTT. It yields the protein CASSPTVNTGELFF. The chain links TRBV7-2 to TRBJ2-2; tentatively, D is TRBD1 (5 bases). In germline, CDR1 is SGHTA, CDR2 FQGNSA. The CDR3 is 14 residues long. V lost 5 bases to trimming and J lost 1 base, with 8 bases between them.

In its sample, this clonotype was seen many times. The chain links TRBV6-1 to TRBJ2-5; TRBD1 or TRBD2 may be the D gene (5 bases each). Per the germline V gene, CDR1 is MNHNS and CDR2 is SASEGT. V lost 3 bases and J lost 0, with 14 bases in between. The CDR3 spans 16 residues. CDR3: CASSDGAARYQETQYF. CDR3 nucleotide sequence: TGTGCCAGCAGTGACGGGGCAGCTAGGTACCAAGAGACCCAGTACTTC.

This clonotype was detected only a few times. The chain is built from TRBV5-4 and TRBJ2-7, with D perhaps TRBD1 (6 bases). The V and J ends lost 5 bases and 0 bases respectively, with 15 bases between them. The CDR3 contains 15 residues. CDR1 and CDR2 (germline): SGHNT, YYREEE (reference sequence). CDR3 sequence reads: CASSLFGQSSYEQYF. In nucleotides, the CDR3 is TGTGCCAGCAGTTTATTTGGACAGAGCTCCTACGAGCAGTACTTC.

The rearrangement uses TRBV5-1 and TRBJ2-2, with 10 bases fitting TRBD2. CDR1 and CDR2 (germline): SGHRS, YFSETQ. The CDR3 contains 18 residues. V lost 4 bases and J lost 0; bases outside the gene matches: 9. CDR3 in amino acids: CASSPGRLAGTNTGELFF. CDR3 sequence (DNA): TGCGCCAGCAGCCCGGGCAGACTAGCGGGTACGAACACCGGGGAGCTGTTTTTT.

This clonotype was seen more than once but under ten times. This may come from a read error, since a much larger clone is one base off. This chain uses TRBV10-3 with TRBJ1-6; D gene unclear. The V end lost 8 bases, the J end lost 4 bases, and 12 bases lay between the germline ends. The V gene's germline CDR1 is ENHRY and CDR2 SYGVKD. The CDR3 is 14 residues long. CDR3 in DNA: TGTGCCATCGGTGCAAACAGTTATAATTCACCCCTCCACTTT. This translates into CAIGANSYNSPLHF.

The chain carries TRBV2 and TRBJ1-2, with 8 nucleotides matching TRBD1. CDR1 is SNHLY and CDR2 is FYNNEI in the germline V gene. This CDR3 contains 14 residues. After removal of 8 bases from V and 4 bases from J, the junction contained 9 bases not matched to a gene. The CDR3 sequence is CASEPTGGIYGYTF. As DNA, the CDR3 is TGTGCCAGCGAGCCAACAGGGGGTATCTATGGCTACACCTTC.

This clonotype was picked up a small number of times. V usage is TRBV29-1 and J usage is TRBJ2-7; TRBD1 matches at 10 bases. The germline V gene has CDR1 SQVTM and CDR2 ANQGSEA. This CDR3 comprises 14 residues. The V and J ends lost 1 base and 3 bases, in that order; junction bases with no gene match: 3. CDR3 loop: CSVEGGQGDYEQYF. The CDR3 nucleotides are TGCAGCGTTGAAGGTGGACAGGGGGACTACGAGCAGTACTTC.

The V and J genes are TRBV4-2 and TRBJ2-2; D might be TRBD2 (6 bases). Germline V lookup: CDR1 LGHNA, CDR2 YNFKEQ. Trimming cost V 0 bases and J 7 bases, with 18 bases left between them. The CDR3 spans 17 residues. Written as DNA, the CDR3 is TGTGCCAGCAGCCAAGATATACGCGGGACGGACGACGGGGAGCTGTTTTTT. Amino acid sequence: CASSQDIRGTDDGELFF.

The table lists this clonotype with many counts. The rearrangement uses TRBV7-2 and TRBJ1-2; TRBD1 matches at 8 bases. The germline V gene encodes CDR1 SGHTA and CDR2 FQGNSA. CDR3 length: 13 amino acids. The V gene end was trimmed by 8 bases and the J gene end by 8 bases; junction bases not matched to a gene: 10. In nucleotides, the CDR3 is TGTGCCAGCGGTCTTGGACAGGGCCTCGGCTACACCTTC. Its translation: CASGLGQGLGYTF.

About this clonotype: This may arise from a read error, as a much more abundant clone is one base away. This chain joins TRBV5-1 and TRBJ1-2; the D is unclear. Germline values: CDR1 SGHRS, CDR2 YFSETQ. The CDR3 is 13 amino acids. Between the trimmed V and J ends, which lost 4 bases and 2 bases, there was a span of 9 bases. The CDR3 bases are TGCGCCAGCAGCGAGACACAAAACTATGGCTACACCTTC. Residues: CASSETQNYGYTF.

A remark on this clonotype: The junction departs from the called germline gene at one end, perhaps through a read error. The CDR3 reads CRARDGTGVDTQYF. The CDR3 region has the DNA TGCAGAGCTAGAGATGGGACAGGGGTAGATACGCAGTATTTT. This sequence joins TRBV20-1 and TRBJ2-3, with TRBD1 matching 10 bases. Germline lookup yields CDR1 DFQATT and CDR2 SNEGSKA (reference sequence). The CDR3 contains 14 residues.

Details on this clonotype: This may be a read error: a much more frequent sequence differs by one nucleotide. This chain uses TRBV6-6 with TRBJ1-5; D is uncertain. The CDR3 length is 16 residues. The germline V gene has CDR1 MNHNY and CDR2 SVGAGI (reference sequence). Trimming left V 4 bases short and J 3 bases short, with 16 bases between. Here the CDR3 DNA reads TGTGCCAGCAGTTGGCGAGACCAGAACTACAATCAGCCCCAGCATTTT. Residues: CASSWRDQNYNQPQHF.

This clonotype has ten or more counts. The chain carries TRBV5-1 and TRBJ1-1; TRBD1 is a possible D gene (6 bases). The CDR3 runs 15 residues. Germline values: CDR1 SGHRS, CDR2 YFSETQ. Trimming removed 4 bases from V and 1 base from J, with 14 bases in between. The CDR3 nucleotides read TGCGCCAGCAGCGTTAAAACAGGGACGAACACTGAAGCTTTCTTT. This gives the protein CASSVKTGTNTEAFF.

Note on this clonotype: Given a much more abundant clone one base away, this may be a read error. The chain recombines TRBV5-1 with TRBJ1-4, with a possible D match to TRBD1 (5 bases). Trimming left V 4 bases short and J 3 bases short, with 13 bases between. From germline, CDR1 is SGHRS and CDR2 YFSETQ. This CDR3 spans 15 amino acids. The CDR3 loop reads CASSRDGAANEKLFF. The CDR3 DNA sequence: TGCGCCAGCAGCAGGGACGGGGCGGCTAATGAAAAACTGTTTTTT.

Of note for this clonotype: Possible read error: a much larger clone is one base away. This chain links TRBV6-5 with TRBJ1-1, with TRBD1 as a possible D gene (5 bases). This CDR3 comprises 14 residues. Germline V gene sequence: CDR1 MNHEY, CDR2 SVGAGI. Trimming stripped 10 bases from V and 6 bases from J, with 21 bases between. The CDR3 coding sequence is TGTGCCATCAAAAGCATATACAGGCAGGCTGAAGCTTTCTTT. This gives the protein CAIKSIYRQAEAFF.

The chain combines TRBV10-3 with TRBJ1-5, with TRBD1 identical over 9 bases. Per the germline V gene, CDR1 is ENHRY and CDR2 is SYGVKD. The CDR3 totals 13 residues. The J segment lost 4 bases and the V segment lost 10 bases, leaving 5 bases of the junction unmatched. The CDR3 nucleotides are TGTGCCAGCATCGGACAGGGGAATCAGCCCCAGCATTTT. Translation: CASIGQGNQPQHF.

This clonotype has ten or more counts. The CDR3 reads CASSHSQSQETQYF. The CDR3 region has the DNA TGTGCCAGCAGCCACTCTCAAAGCCAAGAGACCCAGTACTTC. J is TRBJ2-5 and V is TRBV13, with unresolved D. V lost 5 bases, J lost 1 base, and 11 bases lay in between. The CDR3 has 14 amino acids. Germline CDR1 PRHDT, CDR2 FYEKMQ (reference sequence). Complete variable domain (other parts from reference TRBV13 and TRBJ2-5): AAGVIQSPRHLIKEKRETATLKCYPIPRHDTVYWYQQGPGQDPQFLISFYEKMQSDKGSIPDRFSAQQFSDYHSELNMSSLELGDSALYFCASSHSQSQETQYFGPGTRLLVL.

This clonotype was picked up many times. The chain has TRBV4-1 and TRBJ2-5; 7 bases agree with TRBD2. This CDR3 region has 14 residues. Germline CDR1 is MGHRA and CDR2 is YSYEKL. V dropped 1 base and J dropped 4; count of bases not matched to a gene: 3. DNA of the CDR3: TGCGCCAGCAGCCAAGTTGCGGGGGTAGAGACCCAGTACTTC. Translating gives CASSQVAGVETQYF.

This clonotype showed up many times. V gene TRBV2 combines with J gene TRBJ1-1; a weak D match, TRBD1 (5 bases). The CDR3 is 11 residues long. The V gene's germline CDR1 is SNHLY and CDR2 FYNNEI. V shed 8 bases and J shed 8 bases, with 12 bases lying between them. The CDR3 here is CASPGGGEAFF. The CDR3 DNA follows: TGTGCCAGCCCCGGGGGGGGGGAAGCTTTCTTT.

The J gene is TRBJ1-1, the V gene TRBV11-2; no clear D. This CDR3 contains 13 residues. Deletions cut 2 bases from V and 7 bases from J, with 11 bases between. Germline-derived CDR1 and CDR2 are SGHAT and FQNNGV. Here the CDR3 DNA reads TGTGCCAGCAGCTTATCGGTAGCGAGTGAAGCTTTCTTT. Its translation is CASSLSVASEAFF.

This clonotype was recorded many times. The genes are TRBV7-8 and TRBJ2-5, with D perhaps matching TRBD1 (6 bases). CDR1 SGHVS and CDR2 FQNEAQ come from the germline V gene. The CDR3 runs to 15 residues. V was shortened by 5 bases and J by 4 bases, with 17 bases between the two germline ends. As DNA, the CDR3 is TGTGCCAGCAGCCGAGAGACGTCAGGGGTAGAGACCCAGTACTTC. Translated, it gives CASSRETSGVETQYF.